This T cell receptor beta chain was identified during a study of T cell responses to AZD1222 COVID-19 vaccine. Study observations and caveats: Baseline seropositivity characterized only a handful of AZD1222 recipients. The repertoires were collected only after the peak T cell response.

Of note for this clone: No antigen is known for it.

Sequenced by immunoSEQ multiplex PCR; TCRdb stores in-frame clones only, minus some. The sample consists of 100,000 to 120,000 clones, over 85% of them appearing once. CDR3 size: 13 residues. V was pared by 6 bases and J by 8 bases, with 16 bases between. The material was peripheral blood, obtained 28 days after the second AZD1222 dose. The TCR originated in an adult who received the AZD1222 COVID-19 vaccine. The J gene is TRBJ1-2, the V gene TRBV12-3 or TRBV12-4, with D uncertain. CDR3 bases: TGTGCCAGCAGCCTTTCTAGGATCGGGGGCTACACCTTC. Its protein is CASSLSRIGGYTF.